The sequence of this T cell receptor beta chain was determined in a study of long-term antiretroviral therapy in people with HIV. Study-wide background: First collections came about a decade before the 2015 immediate-ART recommendation.

Study conclusions and caveats: Clonotypes expanded prior to ART showed repertoire dominance at all sampled time points. Control repertoires displayed wider CDR3 length ranges than the HIV repertoires. Post-treatment diversity went higher with ART but stayed below transplant donor controls.

Of note for this clone: Its target is unknown.

Assay version v3.0 of immunoSEQ was used, and it was run at survey level. Sequencing was performed with immunoSEQ multiplex PCR; in TCRdb, only in-frame clones are kept and a portion is missing. Of more than 20,000 clones in the sample, 70% to 90% were seen once. Germline V CDR1 and CDR2: SGHDT, YYEEEE. CDR3 size: 15 residues. Trimming took off 4 bases at V and 5 bases at J, with 18 bases between the two ends. V and J are TRBV5-6 and TRBJ1-2, with D perhaps TRBD1 (5 bases). The specimen comprised unsorted PBMCs, sampled roughly 2.7 years after starting antiretroviral therapy. The receptor's source is a man aged 35-49 years with HIV. In DNA, the CDR3 is TGTGCCAGCAGCCTCCCCGGACAAGGTCCTTATGGCTACACCTTC. Amino acids: CASSLPGQGPYGYTF.